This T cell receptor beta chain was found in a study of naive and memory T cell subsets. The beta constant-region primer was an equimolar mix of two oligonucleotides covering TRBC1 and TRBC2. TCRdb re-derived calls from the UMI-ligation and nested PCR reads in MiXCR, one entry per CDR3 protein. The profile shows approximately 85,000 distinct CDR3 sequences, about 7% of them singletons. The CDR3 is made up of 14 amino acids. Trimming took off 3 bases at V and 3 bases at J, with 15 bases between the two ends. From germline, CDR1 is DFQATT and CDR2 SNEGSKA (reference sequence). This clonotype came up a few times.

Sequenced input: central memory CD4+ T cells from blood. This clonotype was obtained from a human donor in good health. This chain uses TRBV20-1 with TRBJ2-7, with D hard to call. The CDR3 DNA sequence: TGCAGTGCTAGGCACCCAGCGCTATTCTACGAGCAGTACTTC. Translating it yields CSARHPALFYEQYF.